This T cell receptor beta chain was sequenced for a study of Ad26.COV2.S vaccination and SARS-CoV-2 variants. Assay: immunoSEQ multiplex PCR; the TCRdb copy retains only in-frame clones and omits some. The profile shows about 350,000 clones, 92% of them singletons. Of note for this clone: Its antigen is unidentified.

Overall study findings and caveats: Substantial breadth was reportedly displayed by spike-specific CD8+ and CD4+ T cell responses after vaccination. Spike-specific TCR breadth ran higher among vaccine recipients than placebo recipients. Non-spike TCR breadth did not differ much between vaccine and placebo recipients. Assessments of TCR breadth and depth may have underestimated the total T cell responses.

Germline values: CDR1 LGHNA, CDR2 YSLEER. The CDR3 contains 15 residues. The ends lost 3 bases at V and 5 bases at J; junction bases unmatched: 6. The V gene is TRBV4-3, the J gene TRBJ2-5; the match to TRBD1 covers 10 bases. The sequence came from a human donor who had recovered from COVID-19. This material consisted of peripheral blood, taken after recovery from COVID-19. Here the CDR3 reads CASSQRDRGRETQYF. The CDR3 nucleotides read TGCGCCAGCAGCCAGCGGGACAGGGGTCGGGAGACCCAGTACTTC.